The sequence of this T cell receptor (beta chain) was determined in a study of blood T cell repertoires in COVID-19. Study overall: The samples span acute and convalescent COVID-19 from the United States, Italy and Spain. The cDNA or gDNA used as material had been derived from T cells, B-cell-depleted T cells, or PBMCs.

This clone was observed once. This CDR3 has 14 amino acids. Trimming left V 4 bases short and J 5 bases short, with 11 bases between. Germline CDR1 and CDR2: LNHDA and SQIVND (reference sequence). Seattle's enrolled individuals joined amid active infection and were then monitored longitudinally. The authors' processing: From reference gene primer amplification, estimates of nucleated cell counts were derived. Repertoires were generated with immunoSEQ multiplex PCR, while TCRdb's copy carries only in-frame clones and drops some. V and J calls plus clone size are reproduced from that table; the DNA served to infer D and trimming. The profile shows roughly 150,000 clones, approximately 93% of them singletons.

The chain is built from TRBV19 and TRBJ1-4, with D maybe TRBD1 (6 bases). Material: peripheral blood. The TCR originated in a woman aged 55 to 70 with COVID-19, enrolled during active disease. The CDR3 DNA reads TGTGCCAGTAGTAGCCGGACAGCGAATGAAAAACTGTTTTTT. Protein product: CASSSRTANEKLFF.